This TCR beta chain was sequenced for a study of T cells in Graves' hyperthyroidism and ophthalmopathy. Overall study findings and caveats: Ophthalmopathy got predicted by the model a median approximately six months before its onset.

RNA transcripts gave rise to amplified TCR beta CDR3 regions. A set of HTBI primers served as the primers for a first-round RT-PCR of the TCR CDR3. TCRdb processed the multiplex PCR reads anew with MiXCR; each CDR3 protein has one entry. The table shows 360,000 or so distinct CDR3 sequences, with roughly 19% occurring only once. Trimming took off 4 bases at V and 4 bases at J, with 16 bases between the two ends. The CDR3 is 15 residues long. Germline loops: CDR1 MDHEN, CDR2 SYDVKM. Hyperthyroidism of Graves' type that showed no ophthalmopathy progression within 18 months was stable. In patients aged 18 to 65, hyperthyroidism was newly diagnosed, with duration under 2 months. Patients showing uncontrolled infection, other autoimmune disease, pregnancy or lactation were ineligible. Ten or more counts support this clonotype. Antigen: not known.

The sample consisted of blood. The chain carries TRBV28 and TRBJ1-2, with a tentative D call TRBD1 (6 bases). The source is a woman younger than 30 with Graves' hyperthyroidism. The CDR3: CASSSSQGSGYGYTF. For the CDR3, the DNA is TGTGCCAGCAGTTCATCACAGGGTTCGGGCTATGGCTACACCTTC.